This T cell receptor (beta chain) was sequenced in a study of post-analysis software for immune sequencing data (dated by TCRdb to about 2015). Context from the whole study: Recorded disease courses included relapsing-remitting, secondary progressive and progressive-relapsing multiple sclerosis, with some patients lacking subtype annotation. The patient repertoires were compared against 10 to 12 previously published healthy control repertoires obtained from donors aged about 6 to 28 years. A subset of samples was prepared in parallel using single-end sample barcoding, then pooled and co-amplified after Illumina adapter ligation.

The meaning of the sample's time point label: second blood draw from one MS patient after hematopoietic stem cell transplantation. To demonstrate the VDJtools post-analysis software, TCR beta repertoires were profiled from the peripheral blood of some 12 young patients with multiple sclerosis. Multiple sclerosis patients were children and adolescents aged roughly 6 to 17 years. V is cut by 6 bases and J by 2 bases, and the space between the germline ends is 7 bases. There are 12 amino acids in the CDR3, from cysteine to phenylalanine inclusive. The kept DNA is CDR3 alone, 36 bases in frame from the first base. CDR1 and CDR2 are drawn from the germline V gene: MNHEY, SVGAGI. Library method: PCR. The instrument given in TCRdb is Illumina HiSeq 2500. To reduce PCR and sequencing biases, unique molecular identifiers were incorporated into the TCR beta cDNA libraries. Approximately 500,000 cDNA molecules were obtained for every 1 to 10 million input T cells, so each molecule roughly corresponded to one T cell. The same protocol used for the earlier healthy control dataset was applied to prepare and sequence the patient libraries. Samples belonging to the same batch were prepared together, multiplexed and sequenced on a shared HiSeq lane. Regarding the original processing steps: MIGEC handled the raw barcoded reads, throwing out single-read molecular identifier groups before consensus assembly and CDR3 extraction. Clonotype tables were post-analysed with VDJtools, normalizing diversity by down-sampling all datasets to the smallest sample size. To correct batch-related cross-sample contamination, repertoire overlap clustering matched CDR3 amino acid sequences but not nucleotide sequences. TCRdb ran its own pipeline on the public reads, namely fastp trimming at Q25 and MiXCR clone calling, and kept in-frame beta chains. Rows merge per CDR3 protein into single entries with the most common DNA and genes. In this record, the V and J calls reflect TCRdb's handling and not the investigators' own analysis. Within this sample are 150,000 to 200,000 distinct CDR3 sequences, with 35% to 40% of them counted one time only. Of the sample, roughly 28% is held by the ten largest clones.

General study outcomes and caveats: Direct clustering with F measure showed strong co-clustering of samples prepared in the same batch, prompting a batch-effect correction. Roughly 5 TRBV segments, including TRBV5-6, TRBV5-1 and TRBV20-1, were significantly more frequent in patients than controls. Significantly lower normalized Chao1 diversity was found in multiple sclerosis patients than in controls, suggesting substantial peripheral T-cell clonal expansion. The multiple sclerosis patient group was slightly younger than the control group.

This clonotype was detected a few times. Its antigen is unknown. Per-base quality was not reported, and no clone a single base away is much larger than it. The chain joins TRBV6-5 to TRBJ1-2; no confident D gene assignment can be made. Specimen: blood, collected after autologous hematopoietic stem cell transplantation. The receptor was derived from a girl under 18 with multiple sclerosis. Donor details come from another sample of the same person, matched by shared clones. This receptor carries the CDR3 CASRRANYGYTF. The base sequence is TGTGCCAGCAGACGCGCAAACTATGGCTACACCTTC.